These T cell receptor beta chains were read from a single sample in a study of cytomegalovirus exposure and HLA in healthy donors. Clones were sequenced by immunoSEQ multiplex PCR, and TCRdb holds only the in-frame ones, with some missing. The sample has 200,000 to 250,000 clones, roughly 91% seen once; the top ten hold approximately 1%. The sequenced sample consisted of PBMCs. The receptor source for this set is a woman aged 18-35 years in good health and CMV-seronegative. The CDR3 runs from the conserved cysteine through the conserved F or W. D genes are given only for firm matches. Size is stated for part of the rows, as once, few or many counts, or as a class when the clone is expanded.

TRBD2	.	TRBV7-9	16	TRBJ2-1	TGTGCCAGCAGCTTAGCCGGGGGGACTGGATACGATGAGCAGTTCTTC	CASSLAGGTGYDEQFF
.	.	TRBV11-2	16	TRBJ1-1	TGTGCCAGCAGCTTAGGGCTCGGGAAGGGAAGAACTGAAGCTTTCTTT	CASSLGLGKGRTEAFF
.	.	TRBV6-5	15	TRBJ1-1	TGTGCCAGCAGCCCAAGACAGGACCCGAACACTGAAGCTTTCTTT	CASSPRQDPNTEAFF
.	.	TRBV13	14	TRBJ1-1	TGTGCCAGCAGCCCGCAACAGGTTTTCGGTGAAGCTTTCTTT	CASSPQQVFGEAFF
.	few	TRBV5-1	14	TRBJ2-5	TGCGCCAGCAGCTTGGAGTTTGAGAAAGAGACCCAGTACTTC	CASSLEFEKETQYF
TRBD2	.	TRBV19	14	TRBJ2-3	TGTGCCAGTAAGGCGACCGGGACTAGTCGGGAGCAGTATTTT	CASKATGTSREQYF
.	.	TRBV7-2	14	TRBJ2-5	TGTGCCAGCAAATCTAGAGCAAGGGGAGAGACCCAGTACTTC	CASKSRARGETQYF
TRBD1	once	TRBV19	16	TRBJ1-2	TGTGCCAGTACCCCAGGGGGTCCCTCTAATCTCTATGGCTACACCTTC	CASTPGGPSNLYGYTF
TRBD1	.	TRBV7-2	16	TRBJ1-5	TGTGCCAGCAGCTTAGACAGGGGGGACGGCAATCAGCCCCAGCATTTT	CASSLDRGDGNQPQHF
.	.	TRBV5-6	12	TRBJ2-7	TGTGCCAGCAGCTTGGGCGGCTACGAGCAGTACTTC	CASSLGGYEQYF
.	.	TRBV7-3	15	TRBJ2-5	TGTGCCAGCAGCTTAACGGGTCAGGGAGGAGAGACCCAGTACTTC	CASSLTGQGGETQYF
TRBD1	.	TRBV5-1	14	TRBJ1-1	TGCGCCAGCAGCTCATGGACAGGGGGGACTGAAGCTTTCTTT	CASSSWTGGTEAFF
.	.	TRBV6-5	11	TRBJ1-5	TGTGCCACAGGGCAAAATCAGCCCCAGCATTTT	CATGQNQPQHF
.	once	TRBV5-1	15	TRBJ2-2	TGCGCCAGCAGCTTGGTCGGGTCGAACACCGGGGAGCTGTTTTTT	CASSLVGSNTGELFF
.	.	TRBV28	11	TRBJ1-3	TGTGCCAGCAGCCCAGGAAACACCATATATTTT	CASSPGNTIYF
.	.	TRBV5-1	13	TRBJ2-5	TGCGCCAGCAGCTTTGGGCCAGGGGAGACCCAGTACTTC	CASSFGPGETQYF
TRBD2	.	TRBV2	15	TRBJ2-7	TGTGCCAGCAGATGGACTAGCGGGAGGAGGTACGAGCAGTACTTC	CASRWTSGRRYEQYF